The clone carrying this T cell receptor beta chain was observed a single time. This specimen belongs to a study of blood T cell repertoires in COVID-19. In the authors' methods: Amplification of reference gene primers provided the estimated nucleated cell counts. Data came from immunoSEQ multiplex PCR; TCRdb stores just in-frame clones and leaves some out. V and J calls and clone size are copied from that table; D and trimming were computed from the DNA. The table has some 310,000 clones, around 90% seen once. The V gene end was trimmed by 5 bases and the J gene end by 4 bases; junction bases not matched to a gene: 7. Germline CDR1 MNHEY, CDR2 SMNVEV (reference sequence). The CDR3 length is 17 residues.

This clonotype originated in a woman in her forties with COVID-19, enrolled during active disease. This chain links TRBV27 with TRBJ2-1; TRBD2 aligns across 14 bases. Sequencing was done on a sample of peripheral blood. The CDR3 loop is CASSHRLAGGRYNEQFF. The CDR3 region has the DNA TGTGCCAGCAGTCACAGACTAGCGGGGGGGCGATACAATGAGCAGTTCTTC.